The present TCR beta chain was sequenced within a study of Graves' ophthalmopathy and Graves' hyperthyroidism. About the study: The collection of peripheral blood took place at initial diagnosis, before any treatment.

Amplification of the TCR beta CDR3 regions used RNA transcripts (as template). HTBI primers primed a first-round RT-PCR, and a second-round multiplex PCR followed. TCRdb reprocessed the multiplex PCR reads via MiXCR and lists one record per CDR3 protein. The sample carries under 800,000 distinct CDR3 sequences, 22% recorded once. The CDR3 runs 16 residues. The V end was cut by 1 base, the J end by 1 base, with 16 bases between. The germline V gene encodes CDR1 SQVTM and CDR2 ANQGSEA. The V gene is TRBV29-1, the J gene TRBJ1-1; weak D call: TRBD1 (6 bases). The clonotype comes from a woman in her late teens or twenties with stable Graves' hyperthyroidism. Some clones in this sample may be carry-over from other donors' samples. Input material: peripheral blood. In DNA form, the CDR3 reads TGCAGCGTTGAAGGGGGGCAACAGGGAAGGAACACTGAAGCTTTCTTT. This gives the protein CSVEGGQQGRNTEAFF.